The 15 T cell receptor beta chains listed next were all sequenced from one sample in a study of TIL therapy for anti-PD-1-resistant metastatic lung cancer. The libraries were made with immunoSEQ v3. The repertoire was sequenced with immunoSEQ multiplex PCR; TCRdb's copy has only in-frame clones and lacks some. The data contain tens of thousands of clones, approximately 70% of them singletons. Time point here: pre-treatment sample, taken before nivolumab and TIL therapy. Pleural nodules or supraclavicular lymph nodes made up most of the excised metastases sampled. Sequenced here: tumor tissue, sampled at baseline. These receptors all stem from a person aged 25 to 80 with non-small cell lung cancer.

The chain employs TRBV7-2 and TRBJ1-1, with D hard to call. Germline V CDR1 and CDR2: SGHTA, FQGNSA. The CDR3 is 10 amino acids. The V gene lost 6 bases and the J gene lost 1 base, with 0 bases spanning the gap. The DNA for the CDR3 is TGTGCCAGCAGGAACACTGAAGCTTTCTTT. It specifies CASRNTEAFF.

The V call is TRBV25-1, the J call TRBJ2-1; no definite D call. This CDR3 spans 13 amino acids. CDR1 is MGHDK and CDR2 is SYGVNS in the germline V gene. V gave up 9 bases and J gave up 1 base, with 10 bases separating them. In nucleotides, the CDR3 is TGTGCCAGTACTATGGGGTCCTACAATGAGCAGTTCTTC. It specifies CASTMGSYNEQFF.

This clone was counted between two and nine times. The chain couples TRBV7-3 to TRBJ2-7, with 8 bases lining up with TRBD1. J lost 6 bases, V lost 2 bases, and 9 bases had no gene match. Germline assignment: CDR1 SGHTA and CDR2 FQGTGA. The CDR3 consists of 15 residues. This chain's CDR3 is CASSLAGGALSEQYF. Written as DNA, the CDR3 is TGTGCCAGCAGCTTAGCAGGGGGCGCATTAAGCGAGCAGTACTTC. The whole variable domain, filled in from reference TRBV7-3 and TRBJ2-7, reads GAGVSQTPSNKVTEKGKYVELRCDPISGHTALYWYRQSLGQGPEFLIYFQGTGAADDSGLPNDRFFAVRPEGSVSTLKIQRTERGDSAVYLCASSLAGGALSEQYFGPGTRLTVT.

V and J are TRBV5-1 and TRBJ1-1; maybe TRBD1 (5 bases). Germline lookup yields CDR1 SGHRS and CDR2 YFSETQ. The CDR3 is 17 residues long. V dropped 9 bases and J dropped 1 base, with 25 bases sitting between them. CDR3 nucleotides: TGCGCCAACTCGGGGGTTAATCGCTCCCGAGGGAACACTGAAGCTTTCTTT. It encodes CANSGVNRSRGNTEAFF.

The chain recombines TRBV29-1 with TRBJ2-7, with unresolved D. Germline V gene lookup returns CDR1 SQVTM and CDR2 ANQGSEA. The V gene lost 2 bases and the J gene lost 2 bases, with 7 bases spanning the gap. The CDR3 is 12 residues long. The CDR3 loop is CSVEIRAYEQYF. In nucleotides, the CDR3 is TGCAGCGTTGAAATAAGGGCCTACGAGCAGTACTTC.

The CDR3 DNA is TGTGCCAGCAGCTTAGCGGGCTACTCCTACGAGCAGTACTTC. Translated: CASSLAGYSYEQYF. This chain links TRBV7-6 with TRBJ2-7, with D hard to call. The CDR3 is 14 residues long. V dropped 0 bases and J dropped 0 bases, with 6 bases sitting between them. Germline CDR1 is SGHVS and CDR2 is FNYEAQ.

This clone was picked up one time. This chain connects TRBV4-1 to TRBJ1-4; D gene uncertain. V lost 1 base to trimming and J lost 8 bases, with 14 bases between them. Germline V gene sequence: CDR1 MGHRA, CDR2 YSYEKL. This CDR3 contains 15 residues. This CDR3 reads CASSQAEFTGEKLFF. The DNA of the CDR3 is TGCGCCAGCAGCCAAGCGGAGTTTACGGGGGAAAAACTGTTTTTT.

The chain joins TRBV9 to TRBJ1-5; no reliable D call. Trimming stripped 2 bases from V and 0 bases from J, with 3 bases between. Germline loops: CDR1 SGDLS, CDR2 YYNGEE. This CDR3 is 13 amino acids long. CDR3 amino acids: CASSVSSNQPQHF. Here the CDR3 DNA reads TGTGCCAGCAGCGTCAGTAGCAATCAGCCCCAGCATTTT.

The gene calls are TRBV7-8 and TRBJ1-5, with D perhaps matching TRBD1 (6 bases). V was shortened by 1 base and J by 6 bases, with 13 bases between the two germline ends. The germline gives CDR1 SGHVS, CDR2 FQNEAQ. The CDR3 extends over 15 amino acids. CDR3 loop: CASSLGGGQGQPQHF. CDR3 nucleotide sequence: TGTGCCAGCAGCTTAGGGGGGGGGCAGGGTCAGCCCCAGCATTTT.

This clone was seen only once. V usage is TRBV2 and J usage is TRBJ2-2; 7 bases align to TRBD2. The junction had 13 bases not matched to a gene; V was cut back by 9 bases and J by 6 bases. The CDR3 runs to 15 residues. Looked up from germline, CDR1 is SNHLY and CDR2 is FYNNEI. The CDR3 sequence: CARGLVLSRPGELFF. The CDR3 DNA reads TGTGCCAGAGGACTAGTTTTAAGCCGTCCCGGGGAGCTGTTTTTT.

This clone came up a few times. This chain connects TRBV19 to TRBJ1-5; D unresolved. Trimming cost V 8 bases and J 4 bases, with 15 bases left between them. The CDR3 spans 14 residues. CDR1 LNHDA and CDR2 SQIVND come from the germline V gene (reference sequence). The CDR3 region has the DNA TGTGCCAGTCGGAGTTGGGCCAGAAATCAGCCCCAGCATTTT. It codes for CASRSWARNQPQHF.

The V call is TRBV5-6, the J call TRBJ2-7; D unclear. CDR3 size: 15 residues. From germline, CDR1 is SGHDT and CDR2 YYEEEE. The V gene lost 3 bases and the J gene lost 7 bases, with 20 bases spanning the gap. The CDR3 DNA reads as TGTGCCAGCAGCTCGGGCGGCTCGAAAACCGGAGAGCAGTACTTC. Translated, it gives CASSSGGSKTGEQYF.

A few counts support this clone. The V gene is TRBV30, the J gene TRBJ1-2, with a possible D match to TRBD1 (5 bases). Per the germline V gene, CDR1 is GTSNPN and CDR2 is SVGIG (reference sequence). The CDR3 runs 15 residues. The ends were cut back, 0 bases at V and 4 bases at J, with 15 bases in the middle. CDR3 nucleotides: TGTGCCTGGAGTGTAAGGGAAAGGGGTAGCTATGGCTACACCTTC. It specifies CAWSVRERGSYGYTF. The full variable domain, rest sourced from reference TRBV30 and TRBJ1-2, is SQTIHQWPATLVQPVGSPLSLECTVEGTSNPNLYWYRQAAGRGLQLLFYSVGIGQISSEVPQNLSASRPQDRQFILSSKKLLLSDSGFYLCAWSVRERGSYGYTFGSGTRLTVV.

For this clone: Other DNA sequences in the same sample also yield this CDR3. The V call is TRBV5-1, the J call TRBJ2-3, with 10 bases matching TRBD2. Germline lookup yields CDR1 SGHRS and CDR2 YFSETQ. The CDR3 runs to 14 residues. The trim removed 1 base at V and 4 bases at J, leaving 0 bases unmatched. The CDR3: CASSLLAGADTQYF. The CDR3 nucleotides read TGCGCCAGCAGCTTGCTAGCGGGAGCAGATACGCAGTATTTT.

The chain uses TRBV21-1 and TRBJ1-4; TRBD1, the table's D call, lacks a check against the DNA. TRBV21-1 constitutes a pseudogene. The CDR3 extends over 19 amino acids. The CDR3 protein is CASSKPRRVSARANEKLFF. CDR3 coding DNA: TGTGCCAGCAGCAAACCGCGGCGAGTCAGCGCCAGGGCTAATGAAAAACTGTTTTTT.